This T cell receptor delta chain was documented in a study of gamma-delta T cells after stem cell transplantation. TCRdb reanalysed the RT-PCR reads with CATT. The profile shows fewer than 13,000 delta-chain clones, 1% to 1.5% of them singletons. With regard to this clone: Being one base from a much bigger clone, this may be a read error. The same CDR3 also results from other DNA sequences found in this sample.

CDR1 and CDR2 (germline): GEAIGNYY, EKD. The CDR3 runs 23 residues. The V gene lost 3 bases and the J gene lost 0 bases, with 37 bases spanning the gap. The chain links TRDV2 to TRDJ1; TRDD3 is a possible D gene (5 bases). Sequenced material: gamma-delta T cells. The sequence was obtained from a human donor. It is not recorded whose cells these are; they may come from a transplant donor. CDR3 loop: CACDVLRDPQRGDTRGDTDKLIF. The DNA for the CDR3 is TGTGCCTGTGACGTTCTCCGGGATCCTCAGAGAGGGGACACCAGGGGAGACACCGATAAACTCATCTTT.